This TCR beta chain was captured by sequencing in a study of cytomegalovirus exposure and HLA in healthy donors. Study-level points and caveats: Immune exposure data for these donors was limited to CMV serostatus. Reports described diagnosis of cytomegalovirus status by the classifier as highly specific and sensitive. There were a few CMV-associated chains whose specificity for CMV antigens was confirmed in vitro.

Germline trimming cut 10 bases from V and 2 bases from J; bases unmatched to any gene: 13. The CDR3 spans 15 residues. Per the germline V gene, CDR1 is MDHEN and CDR2 is SYDVKM. The donors gave bone marrow, and they were healthy. The PCR ran on 60 Vbeta and 13 Jbeta primers. Here immunoSEQ multiplex PCR was the method, and the copy in TCRdb shows in-frame clones only, minus some. There are approximately 150,000 clones in the sample; roughly 80% occur only once, and 11% lies in the top ten. In the case of this clone: Its antigen remains unidentified.

The receptor was isolated from a man aged 18 to 30 in good health and CMV-seropositive. Specimen: PBMCs. The V gene is TRBV28, the J gene TRBJ2-7; 8 bases line up with TRBD1. The CDR3 DNA reads TGTGCCATCCAGCCAGGGGGCCCCCTAACCTACGAGCAGTACTTC. This translates into CAIQPGGPLTYEQYF.